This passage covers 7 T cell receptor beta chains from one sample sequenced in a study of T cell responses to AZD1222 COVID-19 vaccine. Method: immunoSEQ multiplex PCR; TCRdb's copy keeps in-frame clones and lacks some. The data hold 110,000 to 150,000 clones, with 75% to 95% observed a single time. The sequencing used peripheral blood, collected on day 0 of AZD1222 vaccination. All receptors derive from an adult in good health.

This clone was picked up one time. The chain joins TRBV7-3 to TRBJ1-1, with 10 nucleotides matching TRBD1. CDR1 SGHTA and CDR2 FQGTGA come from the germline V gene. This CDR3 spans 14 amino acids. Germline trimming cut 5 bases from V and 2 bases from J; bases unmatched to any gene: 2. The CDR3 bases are TGTGCCAGCAGCCGGACAGGGGGAAACACTGAAGCTTTCTTT. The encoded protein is CASSRTGGNTEAFF.

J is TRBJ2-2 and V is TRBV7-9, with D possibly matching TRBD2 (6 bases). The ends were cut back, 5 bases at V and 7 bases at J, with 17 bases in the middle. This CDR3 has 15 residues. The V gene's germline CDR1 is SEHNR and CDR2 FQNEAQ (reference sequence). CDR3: CASSEDGRAGGELFF. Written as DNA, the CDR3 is TGTGCCAGCAGCGAGGACGGGAGAGCGGGCGGGGAGCTGTTTTTT.

CDR3 protein: CASSYRVGETQYF. In DNA form, the CDR3 reads TGTGCCAGCAGTTACAGGGTAGGAGAGACCCAGTACTTC. The rearrangement links TRBV6-6 to TRBJ2-5; D gene unclear. Germline V gene lookup returns CDR1 MNHNY and CDR2 SVGAGI (reference sequence). This CDR3 contains 13 residues. V lost 2 bases, J lost 4 bases, and 8 bases lay in between.

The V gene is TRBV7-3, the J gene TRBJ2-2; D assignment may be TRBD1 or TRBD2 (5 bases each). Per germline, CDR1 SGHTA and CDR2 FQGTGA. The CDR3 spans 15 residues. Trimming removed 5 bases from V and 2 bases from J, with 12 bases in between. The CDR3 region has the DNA TGTGCCAGCAGCCCCCCTGGGGGAAACACCGGGGAGCTGTTTTTT. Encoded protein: CASSPPGGNTGELFF. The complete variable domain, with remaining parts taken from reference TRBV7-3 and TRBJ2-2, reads GAGVSQTPSNKVTEKGKYVELRCDPISGHTALYWYRQSLGQGPEFLIYFQGTGAADDSGLPNDRFFAVRPEGSVSTLKIQRTERGDSAVYLCASSPPGGNTGELFFGEGSRLTVL.

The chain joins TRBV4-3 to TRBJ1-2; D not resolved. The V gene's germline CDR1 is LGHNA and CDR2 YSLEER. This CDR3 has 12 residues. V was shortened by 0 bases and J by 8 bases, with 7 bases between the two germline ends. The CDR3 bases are TGCGCCAGCAGCCAAGATCTAAACGGCTACACCTTC. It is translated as CASSQDLNGYTF.

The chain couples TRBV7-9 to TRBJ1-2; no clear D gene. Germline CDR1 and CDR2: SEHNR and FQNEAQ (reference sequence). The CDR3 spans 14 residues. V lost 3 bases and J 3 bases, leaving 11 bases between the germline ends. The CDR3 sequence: CASSFGREHYGYTF. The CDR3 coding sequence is TGTGCCAGCAGCTTTGGCCGGGAACACTATGGCTACACCTTC.

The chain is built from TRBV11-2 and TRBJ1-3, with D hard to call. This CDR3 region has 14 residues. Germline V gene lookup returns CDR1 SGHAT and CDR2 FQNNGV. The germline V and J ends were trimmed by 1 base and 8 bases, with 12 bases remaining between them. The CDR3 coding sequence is TGTGCCAGCAGCTTAGCTTCCCTTTGGGACACCATATATTTT. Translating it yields CASSLASLWDTIYF.